What follows are 28 T cell receptor beta chains derived from one specimen sequenced in a study of blood T cells in healthy people across ages. It was with a sample-barcoded 5' primer and a J-beta primer mix that a second PCR of roughly 6 to 11 cycles was run. TCRdb reanalysed the 5' RACE reads using MiXCR and keeps one entry per CDR3 protein. The sample yields around 1,500,000 distinct CDR3 sequences, over 25% seen once. Sequencing was done on a sample of blood. The receptor set was obtained from a woman in her 30s in good health.

This clonotype was counted between two and nine times. The genes are TRBV12-3 or TRBV12-4 and TRBJ1-4, with D possibly TRBD1 on 6 matching bases. This CDR3 has 15 residues. The V end was cut by 2 bases, the J end by 5 bases, with 12 bases between. CDR3: CASSLTGPSNEKLFF. In nucleotides, the CDR3 is TGTGCCAGCAGTTTAACAGGGCCGTCGAATGAAAAACTGTTTTTT.

The rearrangement joins TRBV2 to TRBJ2-4; D perhaps matches TRBD2 (5 bases). This CDR3 region has 13 residues. The V end lost 6 bases, the J end lost 1 base, and 7 bases lay between the germline ends. Per germline, CDR1 SNHLY and CDR2 FYNNEI. CDR3 bases: TGTGCCAGCAGACGGGATGCCAAAAACATTCAGTACTTC. It specifies CASRRDAKNIQYF.

The gene calls are TRBV7-6 and TRBJ2-1; no clear D gene. The DNA end lines up better with TRBJ2-7; the J call may be wrong. Germline-derived CDR1 and CDR2 are SGHVS and FNYEAQ. This CDR3 spans 15 amino acids. The CDR3 protein is CASSLAGAMNNEQYF. CDR3 in DNA: TGTGCCAGCAGCTTAGCGGGTGCAATGAACAATGAGCAGTACTTC.

This clonotype has a handful of counts. The chain uses TRBV20-1 and TRBJ2-1; D is perhaps TRBD2 (6 bases). Per germline, CDR1 DFQATT and CDR2 SNEGSKA (reference sequence). V was trimmed by 5 bases and J by 8 bases, leaving 25 bases between them. The CDR3 sequence is 16 residues long. The CDR3 spells CSAVPGTAGTMDEQFF. The CDR3, as DNA: TGCAGTGCTGTCCCTGGGACTGCTGGAACCATGGATGAGCAGTTCTTC.

This clonotype appeared a few times. The rearrangement uses TRBV28 and TRBJ2-3; 9 bases agree with TRBD2. J lost 2 bases, V lost 1 base, and 4 bases had no gene match. This CDR3 has 16 amino acids. Per the germline V gene, CDR1 is MDHEN and CDR2 is SYDVKM. CDR3 DNA sequence: TGTGCCAGCAGTTTATCTCTAGCGGGGTCCACAGATACGCAGTATTTT. It encodes CASSLSLAGSTDTQYF.

With respect to this clonotype: A single base separates this from a much larger clone, so it may be a read error. The rearrangement uses TRBV20-1 and TRBJ2-7, with a tentative D call TRBD2 (5 bases). Trimming removed 4 bases from V and 7 bases from J, with 14 bases in between. The CDR3 sequence is 12 residues long. Per the germline V gene, CDR1 is DFQATT and CDR2 is SNEGSKA (reference sequence). The CDR3 nucleotides read TGCAGTGCTATTGGACTTTACAATGAGCAGTACTTC. It encodes CSAIGLYNEQYF.

The genes are TRBV18 and TRBJ2-3; TRBD2 might be the D (5 bases). Germline V lookup: CDR1 KGHSH, CDR2 LQKENI. Trimming took 0 bases from V and 4 from J, leaving 11 bases between them. CDR3 length: 15 residues. Written as DNA, the CDR3 is TGTGCCAGCTCACCACCCAGGAGGATGGCAGATACGCAGTATTTT. Protein sequence: CASSPPRRMADTQYF.

The gene calls are TRBV30 and TRBJ1-5; D possibly corresponds to TRBD1 (5 bases). Between the trimmed V and J ends, which lost 1 base and 0 bases, there was a span of 10 bases. Germline lookup yields CDR1 GTSNPN and CDR2 SVGIG (reference sequence). CDR3 length: 15 amino acids. The CDR3 DNA reads TGTGCCTGGAGTGAGGGGAGCTCTAGCAATCAGCCCCAGCATTTT. This translates into CAWSEGSSSNQPQHF.

J is TRBJ2-5 and V is TRBV5-1; 11 bases map to TRBD2. The length of the CDR3 is 14 residues. The germline gives CDR1 SGHRS, CDR2 YFSETQ. J was trimmed by 5 bases and V by 6 bases; bases with no gene match: 6. The CDR3 region is CASTLAGGTETQYF. CDR3 nucleotides: TGCGCCAGCACCTTAGCGGGAGGGACGGAGACCCAGTACTTC. Combining the CDR3 with reference TRBV5-1 and TRBJ2-5 gives the whole variable domain KAGVTQTPRYLIKTRGQQVTLSCSPISGHRSVSWYQQTPGQGLQFLFEYFSETQRNKGNFPGRFSGRQFSNSRSEMNVSTLELGDSALYLCASTLAGGTETQYFGPGTRLLVL.

CDR3 in amino acids: CASSRRARVPNEKLFF. The CDR3 DNA reads TGTGCCAGCTCACGCCGGGCCCGAGTCCCTAATGAAAAACTGTTTTTT. The rearrangement links TRBV18 to TRBJ1-4; D unclear. Germline V gene lookup returns CDR1 KGHSH and CDR2 LQKENI. The CDR3 totals 16 residues. Trimming removed 4 bases at V and 3 bases at J, with 15 bases between. Filled out from reference TRBV18 and TRBJ1-4, the complete variable domain reads NAGVMQNPRHLVRRRGQEARLRCSPMKGHSHVYWYRQLPEEGLKFMVYLQKENIIDESGMPKERFSAEFPKEGPSILRIQQVVRGDSAAYFCASSRRARVPNEKLFFGSGTQLSVL.

The chain is built from TRBV19 and TRBJ1-2; D possibly corresponds to TRBD1 (5 bases). This CDR3 has 15 amino acids. V shed 6 bases and J shed 0 bases, with 14 bases lying between them. Germline values: CDR1 LNHDA, CDR2 SQIVND (reference sequence). The CDR3 loop reads CASSDPGTSNYGYTF. The CDR3 region has the DNA TGTGCCAGTAGCGATCCCGGGACTTCTAACTATGGCTACACCTTC. Looking up the rest from reference TRBV19 and TRBJ1-2 gives the full variable domain: DGGITQSPKYLFRKEGQNVTLSCEQNLNHDAMYWYRQDPGQGLRLIYYSQIVNDFQKGDIAEGYSVSREKKESFPLTVTSAQKNPTAFYLCASSDPGTSNYGYTFGSGTRLTVV.

The chain employs TRBV6-1 and TRBJ2-6; 8 bases align to TRBD2. CDR3 size: 17 residues. Per the germline V gene, CDR1 is MNHNS and CDR2 is SASEGT. The trim removed 5 bases at V and 4 bases at J, leaving 10 bases unmatched. The CDR3 sequence is CASSPTGGPGGANVLTF. As DNA, the CDR3 is TGTGCCAGCAGTCCGACGGGGGGGCCAGGAGGGGCCAACGTCCTGACTTTC.

As to this clonotype: This may be a read error, as it is one base from a much larger clone. The CDR3 coding sequence is TGTGCCAACAGCCGCGGACAGGGAACAGATACGCAGTATTTT. Its protein product is CANSRGQGTDTQYF. The chain couples TRBV7-9 to TRBJ2-3, with 8 bases identical to TRBD1. CDR1 and CDR2 from the germline V gene are SEHNR and FQNEAQ (reference sequence). This CDR3 spans 14 amino acids.

There are many counts of this clonotype. The rearrangement links TRBV29-1 to TRBJ2-6; the D is unclear. V shed 6 bases and J shed 2 bases, with 8 bases lying between them. This CDR3 comprises 13 residues. In germline, CDR1 is SQVTM, CDR2 ANQGSEA. CDR3 protein: CSVRPTGANVLTF. As DNA, the CDR3 is TGCAGCGTCCGACCGACTGGGGCCAACGTCCTGACTTTC. Full variable domain (rest looked up from reference TRBV29-1 and TRBJ2-6): SAVISQKPSRDICQRGTSLTIQCQVDSQVTMMFWYRQQPGQSLTLIATANQGSEATYESGFVIDKFPISRPNLTFSTLTVSNMSPEDSSIYLCSVRPTGANVLTFGAGSRLTVL.

The V call is TRBV3-1, the J call TRBJ2-2; D may be TRBD1 or TRBD2 (6 bases each). V was pared by 1 base and J by 6 bases, with 15 bases between. The germline gives CDR1 LGHDT, CDR2 YNNKEL (reference sequence). The CDR3 extends over 16 amino acids. CDR3 bases: TGTGCCAGCAGCCAAGGCCCCGGGGGCCGGGCCGGGGAGCTGTTTTTT. The encoded protein is CASSQGPGGRAGELFF.

The CDR3 reads CASSLVPGGQETQYF. CDR3 coding DNA: TGCGCCAGCAGCTTGGTTCCCGGGGGCCAAGAGACCCAGTACTTC. The V and J genes are TRBV5-1 and TRBJ2-5; D may be TRBD2 (6 bases). With 0 bases removed from V and 1 base from J, the gap between germline ends came to 10 bases. The V gene's germline CDR1 is SGHRS and CDR2 YFSETQ. The CDR3 extends over 15 amino acids.

The V call is TRBV27, the J call TRBJ2-5, with D perhaps assigned TRBD1 or TRBD2 (5 bases each). Trimming cost V 5 bases and J 5 bases, with 12 bases left between them. Germline assignment: CDR1 MNHEY and CDR2 SMNVEV (reference sequence). This CDR3 contains 13 residues. CDR3 coding DNA: TGTGCCAGCAGTCCCGGGACCTGGGAGACCCAGTACTTC. It encodes CASSPGTWETQYF.

Concerning this clonotype: One junction end does not reproduce the germline sequence, and a read error may be involved. The rearrangement joins TRBV15 to TRBJ2-1; TRBD1 might be the D (5 bases). Germline CDR1 LNHNV, CDR2 YYDKDF (reference sequence). The CDR3 loop spans 17 amino acids. The CDR3 spells CATSRGGRERSCNEQFF. CDR3 DNA sequence: TGTGCCACCAGCAGAGGGGGCAGGGAACGATCCTGCAATGAGCAGTTCTTC.

This clonotype was observed a single time. This chain connects TRBV27 to TRBJ1-2, with a weak D call TRBD1 (6 bases). The CDR3 totals 15 residues. The V and J ends lost 5 bases and 5 bases respectively, with 18 bases between them. The germline V gene has CDR1 MNHEY and CDR2 SMNVEV (reference sequence). The CDR3 DNA sequence: TGTGCCAGCAGTAAAAACAGGGCCGACCCTTATGGCTACACCTTC. Encoded protein: CASSKNRADPYGYTF.

This clonotype occurred a few times. V is TRBV4-1 and J is TRBJ2-7; D tentatively fits TRBD1 or TRBD2 (5 bases each). Germline V gene data show CDR1 as MGHRA and CDR2 as YSYEKL. The CDR3 is 15 amino acids. Trimming removed 1 base from V and 5 bases from J, with 15 bases in between. This chain's CDR3 is CASSQVARDSDEQYF. In DNA form, the CDR3 reads TGCGCCAGCAGCCAAGTGGCCAGGGATAGCGACGAGCAGTACTTC.

The chain couples TRBV6-6 to TRBJ2-7; 10 bases are shared with TRBD1. CDR1 is MNHNY, CDR2 SVGAGI, per germline (reference sequence). The CDR3 covers 16 residues. J lost 1 base, V lost 5 bases, and 8 bases had no gene match. This CDR3 is CASSPRGQGVSYEQYF. CDR3 sequence (DNA): TGTGCCAGCAGTCCTCGCGGACAGGGGGTTTCCTACGAGCAGTACTTC.

This chain links TRBV20-1 with TRBJ2-3; 9 positions agree with TRBD2. Germline CDR1 is DFQATT and CDR2 is SNEGSKA (reference sequence). Trimming at V came to 4 bases and at J to 3 bases, leaving 8 bases not matched to a gene. The CDR3 is 15 residues long. CDR3 protein: CSATERGVGTDTQYF. CDR3 nucleotides: TGCAGTGCTACCGAGCGGGGGGTTGGTACAGATACGCAGTATTTT.

V gene TRBV20-1 combines with J gene TRBJ2-1, with D possibly being TRBD1 (6 bases). The V end lost 5 bases, the J end lost 2 bases, and 10 bases lay between the germline ends. In germline, CDR1 is DFQATT, CDR2 SNEGSKA (reference sequence). The CDR3 sequence is 13 residues long. The DNA for the CDR3 is TGCAGTGCTGCGGACAGCCCCTACAATGAGCAGTTCTTC. As protein: CSAADSPYNEQFF.

This chain joins TRBV15 and TRBJ1-5; a possible D gene is TRBD1 (6 bases). There are 14 residues in the CDR3. The germline gives CDR1 LNHNV, CDR2 YYDKDF (reference sequence). The V gene lost 11 bases and the J gene lost 5 bases, with 19 bases spanning the gap. The CDR3 protein is CASGGGERDQPQHF. The CDR3 DNA reads as TGTGCCTCTGGAGGGGGGGAAAGGGATCAGCCCCAGCATTTT.

The rearrangement uses TRBV24-1 and TRBJ1-5; D ambiguous. Germline V lookup: CDR1 KGHDR, CDR2 SFDVKD. V lost 7 bases and J lost 4, with 10 bases in between. The CDR3 runs to 13 residues. The CDR3 protein is CATSQGKNQPQHF. CDR3 bases: TGTGCCACCAGCCAAGGAAAAAATCAGCCCCAGCATTTT.

This clonotype was counted a few times. The chain is built from TRBV11-2 and TRBJ2-3; no firm D call. Trimming took off 1 base at V and 2 bases at J, with 10 bases between the two ends. This CDR3 is built from 15 residues. Looked up from germline, CDR1 is SGHAT and CDR2 is FQNNGV. The CDR3 is CASSLVGWDTDTQYF. CDR3 in DNA: TGTGCCAGCAGCTTAGTAGGCTGGGACACAGATACGCAGTATTTT.

This clonotype was detected only a few times. In DNA, the CDR3 is TGTGCCAGCAGCTCCCCGGACAGGGGGGGCGAGCAGTACTTC. Translation: CASSSPDRGGEQYF. The chain uses TRBV7-2 and TRBJ2-7; 10 nucleotides line up with TRBD1. CDR3 length: 14 amino acids. The germline CDR1 and CDR2 sequences are SGHTA and FQGNSA. V gave up 4 bases and J gave up 6 bases; unmatched junction bases: 6.

This chain joins TRBV20-1 and TRBJ2-1, with 12 bases that match TRBD2. The junction had 10 bases not matched to a gene; V was cut back by 7 bases and J by 3 bases. Germline V gene lookup returns CDR1 DFQATT and CDR2 SNEGSKA (reference sequence). The CDR3 is made up of 16 amino acids. The CDR3, as DNA: TGCAGTGTCAAACCCACTAGCGGGGGGTTCTACAATGAGCAGTTCTTC. Its protein product is CSVKPTSGGFYNEQFF.